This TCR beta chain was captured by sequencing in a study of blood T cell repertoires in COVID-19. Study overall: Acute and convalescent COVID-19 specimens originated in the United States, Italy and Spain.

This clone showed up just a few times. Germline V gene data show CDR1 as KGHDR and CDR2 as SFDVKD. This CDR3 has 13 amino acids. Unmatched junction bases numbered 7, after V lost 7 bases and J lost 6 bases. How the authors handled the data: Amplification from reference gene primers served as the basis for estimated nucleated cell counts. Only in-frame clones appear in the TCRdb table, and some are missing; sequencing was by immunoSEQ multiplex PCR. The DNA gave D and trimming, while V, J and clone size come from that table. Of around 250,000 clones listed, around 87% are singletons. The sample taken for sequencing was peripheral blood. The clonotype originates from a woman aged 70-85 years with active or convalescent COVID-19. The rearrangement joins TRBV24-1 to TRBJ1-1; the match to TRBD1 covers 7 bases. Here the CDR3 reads CATRVTGRAEAFF. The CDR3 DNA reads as TGTGCCACCAGGGTGACAGGGCGTGCTGAAGCTTTCTTT.